These 24 T cell receptor beta chains came from one sample sequenced in a study of cytomegalovirus exposure and HLA in healthy donors. Both 60 Vbeta primers and 13 Jbeta primers went into the PCR. TCRdb's table, derived via immunoSEQ multiplex PCR, lists solely in-frame clones and lacks some. The repertoire includes fewer than 90,000 clones, around 70% of them detected once, and around 7.6% sits in the top ten. The sample was PBMCs. All receptors derive from a man in his forties in good health and CMV-seropositive.

The V gene is TRBV5-4, the J gene TRBJ2-2; D might be TRBD1 (5 bases). CDR3 size: 15 residues. V dropped 0 bases and J dropped 6 bases, with 12 bases sitting between them. CDR1 is SGHNT and CDR2 is YYREEE in the germline V gene (reference sequence). CDR3 nucleotide sequence: TGTGCCAGCAGCTTGGGGGGCGCGCTTCCCGGGGAGCTGTTTTTT. Amino acid sequence: CASSLGGALPGELFF.

This chain connects TRBV19 to TRBJ1-5; TRBD1 matches 8 bases. CDR1 LNHDA and CDR2 SQIVND come from the germline V gene (reference sequence). V gave up 6 bases and J gave up 0 bases; unmatched junction bases: 4. This CDR3 is 15 amino acids long. The CDR3 spells CASRRQGFSNQPQHF. As DNA, the CDR3 is TGTGCCAGTAGGCGACAGGGGTTTAGCAATCAGCCCCAGCATTTT.

This chain connects TRBV5-4 to TRBJ1-1; the match to TRBD1 covers 9 bases. CDR3 length: 14 amino acids. Germline trimming cut 6 bases from V and 1 base from J; bases unmatched to any gene: 4. CDR1 and CDR2 (germline): SGHNT, YYREEE (reference sequence). In DNA form, the CDR3 reads TGTGCCAGCACACAGGGGGCAGGGAACACTGAAGCTTTCTTT. Protein product: CASTQGAGNTEAFF.

This chain connects TRBV2 to TRBJ2-1; 14 bases agree with TRBD2. Germline CDR1 SNHLY, CDR2 FYNNEI. The junction had 5 bases not matched to a gene; V was cut back by 4 bases and J by 9 bases. The CDR3 is made up of 15 amino acids. CDR3 bases: TGTGCCAGCAGTGGACTAGCGGGAGGGGGCGGTGAGCAGTTCTTC. It encodes CASSGLAGGGGEQFF.

The chain carries TRBV5-1 and TRBJ2-7; 7 nucleotides match TRBD1. The V gene end was trimmed by 4 bases and the J gene end by 4 bases; junction bases not matched to a gene: 5. This CDR3 is built from 13 residues. Germline V CDR1 and CDR2: SGHRS, YFSETQ. The chain's CDR3 is CASSTRDRYEQYF. The CDR3 DNA is TGCGCCAGCAGCACCCGGGACAGATACGAGCAGTACTTC.

The gene calls are TRBV6-6 and TRBJ1-1; 8 bases line up with TRBD1. The ends lost 4 bases at V and 5 bases at J; junction bases unmatched: 6. Germline lookup yields CDR1 MNHNY and CDR2 SVGAGI (reference sequence). This CDR3 spans 14 amino acids. The CDR3 loop is CASSSRTGLTEAFF. The CDR3 bases are TGTGCCAGCAGTTCCCGGACAGGGTTGACTGAAGCTTTCTTT.

The chain has TRBV7-9 and TRBJ1-1; D gene ambiguous. V was clipped by 0 bases and J by 1 base, with 3 bases between them. Germline V gene sequence: CDR1 SEHNR, CDR2 FQNEAQ (reference sequence). The CDR3 contains 13 residues. CDR3 loop: CASSLAGNTEAFF. The CDR3 bases are TGTGCCAGCAGCTTAGCCGGGAACACTGAAGCTTTCTTT.

This clone was picked up a small number of times. This chain connects TRBV4-1 to TRBJ2-7, with 16 bases aligning to TRBD2. From germline, CDR1 is MGHRA and CDR2 YSYEKL. This CDR3 has 17 residues. V trimming: 4 bases; J trimming: 6 bases; junction bases outside the gene matches: 9. For the CDR3, the DNA is TGCGCCAGCAGCCCGGGACTAGCGGGAGGGCCCAGACGCGAGCAGTACTTC. Amino acids: CASSPGLAGGPRREQYF.

This clone has only a few counts. The V and J genes are TRBV4-1 and TRBJ1-2, with TRBD1 matching 7 bases. V gave up 7 bases and J gave up 4 bases; unmatched junction bases: 12. This CDR3 region has 15 residues. CDR1 MGHRA and CDR2 YSYEKL come from the germline V gene. This chain's CDR3 is CASTSTGFGVYGYTF. The CDR3, as DNA: TGCGCCAGCACTTCGACAGGGTTTGGTGTCTATGGCTACACCTTC.

Only a few counts were recorded for this clone. The CDR3 spells CASSEARGNSPLHF. CDR3 coding DNA: TGTGCCAGCAGTGAAGCACGGGGGAATTCACCCCTCCACTTT. V gene TRBV2 combines with J gene TRBJ1-6; TRBD1 might be the D (5 bases). Trimming cost V 0 bases and J 7 bases, with 7 bases left between them. The germline V gene encodes CDR1 SNHLY and CDR2 FYNNEI. The CDR3 is 14 residues long.

The rearrangement links TRBV7-9 to TRBJ1-5; 9 bases match TRBD1. This CDR3 spans 17 amino acids. V trimming: 4 bases; J trimming: 4 bases; junction bases outside the gene matches: 11. The germline V gene encodes CDR1 SEHNR and CDR2 FQNEAQ (reference sequence). The CDR3 here is CASSSRGGDRANQPQHF. The CDR3 DNA reads as TGTGCCAGCAGCTCCAGAGGGGGGGACAGGGCAAATCAGCCCCAGCATTTT.

The rearrangement links TRBV10-3 to TRBJ2-1; possible D gene TRBD2, 6 bases. The CDR3 has 15 residues. CDR1 ENHRY and CDR2 SYGVKD come from the germline V gene. The ends were cut back, 4 bases at V and 0 bases at J, with 10 bases in the middle. The CDR3 sequence is CAISGGGVSYNEQFF. The DNA of the CDR3 is TGTGCCATCAGTGGGGGCGGGGTCTCCTACAATGAGCAGTTCTTC.

This clone was detected a few times. The chain carries TRBV4-1 and TRBJ1-1, with a possible D match to TRBD1 (5 bases). V was pared by 0 bases and J by 4 bases, with 12 bases between. The CDR3 covers 15 residues. Germline V gene data show CDR1 as MGHRA and CDR2 as YSYEKL. The chain's CDR3 is CASSQDWGGSTEAFF. The CDR3 DNA sequence: TGCGCCAGCAGCCAAGACTGGGGGGGGAGCACTGAAGCTTTCTTT.

J is TRBJ2-2 and V is TRBV19, with D possibly TRBD1 on 5 matching bases. Germline assignment: CDR1 LNHDA and CDR2 SQIVND (reference sequence). The CDR3 contains 15 residues. The V and J ends lost 5 bases and 6 bases respectively, with 16 bases between them. DNA of the CDR3: TGTGCCAGTAGTTTGTCCAGGGCTCTAGCCGGGGAGCTGTTTTTT. Translated, it gives CASSLSRALAGELFF.

This clone was detected once. This chain links TRBV5-1 with TRBJ1-2; perhaps TRBD1 as D (6 bases). The V gene lost 0 bases and the J gene lost 8 bases, with 14 bases spanning the gap. The CDR3 has 14 residues. Germline CDR1 SGHRS, CDR2 YFSETQ. The CDR3 coding sequence is TGCGCCAGCAGCTTGGCCAGGGGATCTGAGGGCTACACCTTC. Its protein is CASSLARGSEGYTF.

This chain uses TRBV7-2 with TRBJ2-7; 11 bases are a match to TRBD2. The germline V gene encodes CDR1 SGHTA and CDR2 FQGNSA. The CDR3 extends over 15 amino acids. V dropped 2 bases and J dropped 4; count of bases not matched to a gene: 4. CDR3 sequence (DNA): TGTGCCAGCAGCTTAACCGGGACTAGCGGATACGAGCAGTACTTC. It is translated as CASSLTGTSGYEQYF. Drawing the rest from reference TRBV7-2 and TRBJ2-7, the complete variable domain is GAGVSQSPSNKVTEKGKDVELRCDPISGHTALYWYRQSLGQGLEFLIYFQGNSAPDKSGLPSDRFSAERTGGSVSTLTIQRTQQEDSAVYLCASSLTGTSGYEQYFGPGTRLTVT.

This clone was detected a few times. V usage is TRBV10-3 and J usage is TRBJ1-1, with 8 bases aligning to TRBD1. V lost 0 bases and J lost 5; bases outside the gene matches: 5. CDR1 and CDR2 (germline): ENHRY, SYGVKD. CDR3 length equals 15 residues. CDR3 loop: CAISESGQGLTEAFF. CDR3 DNA: TGTGCCATCAGTGAGTCCGGACAGGGTCTTACTGAAGCTTTCTTT.

In this sample, this clone turned up a few times. The chain couples TRBV10-3 to TRBJ2-3; D possibly corresponds to TRBD2 (6 bases). V gave up 6 bases and J gave up 4 bases, with 14 bases separating them. The germline gives CDR1 ENHRY, CDR2 SYGVKD. The length of the CDR3 is 14 residues. Here the CDR3 reads CAIRSGGAPDTQYF. In nucleotides, the CDR3 is TGTGCCATCAGGTCCGGCGGGGCCCCAGATACGCAGTATTTT.

The V and J genes are TRBV29-1 and TRBJ2-3, with D uncertain. Germline-derived CDR1 and CDR2 are SQVTM and ANQGSEA. The V gene lost 5 bases and the J gene lost 1 base, with 13 bases spanning the gap. The CDR3 runs to 14 residues. This CDR3 is CSVCFLLGTDTQYF. For the CDR3, the DNA is TGCAGCGTTTGTTTCCTCCTCGGCACAGATACGCAGTATTTT.

This chain uses TRBV5-1 with TRBJ1-2; possible D gene TRBD1, 5 bases. Germline V CDR1 and CDR2: SGHRS, YFSETQ. This CDR3 has 14 amino acids. Trimming removed 0 bases at V and 8 bases at J, with 14 bases between. For the CDR3, the DNA is TGCGCCAGCAGCTTGGGATGGGGCATCGGAGGCTACACCTTC. Translating gives CASSLGWGIGGYTF.

This chain links TRBV6-1 with TRBJ2-2; 11 bases match TRBD1. CDR1 and CDR2 from the germline V gene are MNHNS and SASEGT. CDR3 size: 15 residues. V shed 6 bases and J 3 bases; nucleotides not matched to a gene: 3. CDR3 nucleotide sequence: TGTGCCAGCAGAAGGGGACAGGGGGACACCGGGGAGCTGTTTTTT. Residues: CASRRGQGDTGELFF.

CDR3 in amino acids: CASNWGPGDEKLFF. The CDR3 bases are TGCGCCAGCAACTGGGGGCCCGGGGATGAAAAACTGTTTTTT. The chain recombines TRBV5-1 with TRBJ1-4; tentatively, D is TRBD1 (6 bases). This CDR3 is 14 amino acids long. Germline V CDR1 and CDR2: SGHRS, YFSETQ. V shed 6 bases and J shed 6 bases, with 15 bases lying between them.

This clone has only a few counts. The genes are TRBV15 and TRBJ2-1; D gene ambiguous. Germline V lookup: CDR1 LNHNV, CDR2 YYDKDF (reference sequence). V lost 1 base and J lost 9, with 13 bases in between. The length of the CDR3 is 14 residues. The CDR3, as DNA: TGTGCCACCAGCAGAGGAGGTAGCTACGGTGAGCAGTTCTTC. Translated, it gives CATSRGGSYGEQFF.

This clone was seen a few times. The rearrangement joins TRBV6-1 to TRBJ2-7, with 10 bases identical to TRBD1. The CDR3 extends over 15 amino acids. V lost 6 bases and J lost 5; bases outside the gene matches: 10. Germline CDR1 is MNHNS and CDR2 is SASEGT. The CDR3 protein is CASRPEGQGKHEQYF. CDR3 coding DNA: TGTGCCAGCAGACCCGAGGGACAGGGGAAGCACGAGCAGTACTTC.